This T cell receptor beta chain was retrieved from a study of memory CD4+ T cells and cytomegalovirus serostatus. Study conclusions and caveats: Repertoires predicted CMV serostatus with median bootstrapped AUC of around 0.95. About 40% of the roughly 150 known CMV-associated TCRbeta sequences appeared in CD4+ memory.

Single viable CD3+CD4+CD8-CD45RO+ cells were sorted as the memory CD4+ T cells. Donors' CMV status reflects serum IgG against pp150, pp28, p38, p52. CD4+ T cells were isolated by positive magnetic selection. Regarding this clone: No antigen is known for it.

CDR1 is MNHEY, CDR2 SMNVEV, per germline (reference sequence). Trimming pared 5 bases from V and 3 bases from J, leaving 10 bases between. The CDR3 length is 13 residues. Libraries were prepared by immunoSEQ multiplex PCR; TCRdb keeps only in-frame clonotypes and omits some of them. The sample carries 55,000 to 80,000 clones, 75% to 80% recorded once. The V call is TRBV27, the J call TRBJ1-2; D unclear. This receptor was obtained from an adult in good health and CMV-seropositive. Sequences were obtained from memory CD4+ T cells from blood. In DNA, the CDR3 is TGTGCCAGCAGTCCCTCCCAGTACTATGGCTACACCTTC. Residues: CASSPSQYYGYTF.